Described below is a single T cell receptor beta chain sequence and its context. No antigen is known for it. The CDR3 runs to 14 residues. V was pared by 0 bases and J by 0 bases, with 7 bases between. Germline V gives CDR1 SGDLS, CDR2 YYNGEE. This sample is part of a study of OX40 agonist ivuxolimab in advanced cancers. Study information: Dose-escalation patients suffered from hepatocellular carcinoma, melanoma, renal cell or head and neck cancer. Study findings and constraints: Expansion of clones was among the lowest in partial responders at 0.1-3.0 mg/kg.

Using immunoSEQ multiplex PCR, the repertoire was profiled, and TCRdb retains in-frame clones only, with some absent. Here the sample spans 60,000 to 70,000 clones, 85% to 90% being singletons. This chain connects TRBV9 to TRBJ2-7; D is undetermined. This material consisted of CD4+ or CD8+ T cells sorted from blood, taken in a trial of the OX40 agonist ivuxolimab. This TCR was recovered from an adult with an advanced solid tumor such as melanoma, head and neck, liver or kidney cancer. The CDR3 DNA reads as TGTGCCAGCAGCGTAGCGACTCGCTCCTACGAGCAGTACTTC. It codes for CASSVATRSYEQYF.